These 32 T cell receptor beta chains came from one sample sequenced in a study of regulatory T cells in long-lasting Graves disease. Researchers made TCR beta libraries by using iRepertoire HTBI primers and running Arm-PCR on CDR3 regions. TCRdb passed the multiplex PCR reads through MiXCR, listing each CDR3 protein once. The sample holds 240,000 or so distinct CDR3 sequences; roughly 21% are singletons and the top ten take around 14%. The sample's time point: newly diagnosed GD, antithyroid drugs for less than 3 months. TCR sequences were obtained from RNA taken from PBMCs. Specimen: peripheral blood mononuclear cells (PBMCs), collected at new diagnosis, from a patient treated with antithyroid drugs. The receptors originated from a female donor with Graves disease.

This clonotype has a count of ten or more. The V call is TRBV12-3 or TRBV12-4, the J call TRBJ2-7, with 8 bases that match TRBD2. The CDR3 is 11 residues long. The V gene end was trimmed by 11 bases and the J gene end by 6 bases; junction bases not matched to a gene: 6. The DNA for the CDR3 is TGTGCCGAGAGCGGGAGCAGCGAGCAGTACTTC. Translation: CAESGSSEQYF.

This clonotype has a handful of counts. The chain links TRBV7-9 to TRBJ1-1; 8 bases map to TRBD1. Germline values: CDR1 SEHNR, CDR2 FQNEAQ (reference sequence). The CDR3 is made up of 17 amino acids. The V gene end was trimmed by 2 bases and the J gene end by 0 bases; junction bases not matched to a gene: 8. The CDR3 loop reads CASSLSRQGWMNTEAFF. The CDR3 nucleotides are TGTGCCAGCAGCTTATCCAGACAGGGGTGGATGAACACTGAAGCTTTCTTT.

As regards this clonotype: This likely reflects a read error, since a far larger clone is one base away. The J gene is TRBJ2-7, the V gene TRBV6-2 or TRBV6-3; 9 bases are a match to TRBD1. Germline V lookup: CDR1 MNHEY, CDR2 SVGEGT. The CDR3 length is 13 residues. Trimming cost V 8 bases and J 5 bases; bases outside gene matches: 7. Here the CDR3 reads CASGSGQGDEQYF. CDR3 nucleotide sequence: TGTGCCAGCGGCTCGGGACAGGGTGACGAGCAGTACTTC.

Ten or more counts support this clonotype. The rearrangement joins TRBV10-3 to TRBJ2-1, with TRBD2 matching 7 bases. Germline V gene sequence: CDR1 ENHRY, CDR2 SYGVKD. Trimming cost V 0 bases and J 8 bases; bases outside gene matches: 10. This CDR3 spans 16 amino acids. The CDR3 bases are TGTGCCATCAGTGAGTCGGCCAGCGGGGTTCGTCATGAGCAGTTCTTC. Amino acids: CAISESASGVRHEQFF.

Only a few counts were recorded for this clonotype. The chain combines TRBV5-1 with TRBJ2-1; TRBD2 matches 13 bases. This CDR3 has 16 amino acids. Germline V gene lookup returns CDR1 SGHRS and CDR2 YFSETQ. V was clipped by 0 bases and J by 7 bases; unmatched bases: 4. CDR3 nucleotide sequence: TGCGCCAGCAGCTTGGGGACTAGCGGGAGCAGTAATGAGCAGTTCTTC. It is translated as CASSLGTSGSSNEQFF.

The chain carries TRBV20-1 and TRBJ2-2; 9 bases are shared with TRBD2. The length of the CDR3 is 16 residues. Germline loops: CDR1 DFQATT, CDR2 SNEGSKA (reference sequence). V was pared by 0 bases and J by 2 bases, with 4 bases of the junction left unmatched. The CDR3: CSARDVAGVNTGELFF. The DNA of the CDR3 is TGCAGTGCTAGAGATGTAGCGGGGGTCAACACCGGGGAGCTGTTTTTT.

This clonotype was counted at least ten times. The chain joins TRBV24-1 to TRBJ1-5; a possible D gene is TRBD1 (5 bases). CDR3 length: 15 amino acids. Trimming took 2 bases from V and 4 from J, leaving 11 bases between them. Germline assignment: CDR1 KGHDR and CDR2 SFDVKD. For the CDR3, the DNA is TGTGCCACCAGTGATTCCTCGACAGTGAATCAGCCCCAGCATTTT. Translation: CATSDSSTVNQPQHF.

This clonotype was observed a handful of times. The chain carries TRBV6-1 and TRBJ2-7; weak D call: TRBD1 (5 bases). V was cut by 3 bases and J by 6 bases, with 6 bases left in between. Germline lookup yields CDR1 MNHNS and CDR2 SASEGT. The CDR3 covers 11 residues. The CDR3 reads CASSEDTEQYF. The CDR3 DNA is TGTGCCAGCAGTGAGGACACCGAGCAGTACTTC.

This clonotype was observed at least ten times. V usage is TRBV7-9 and J usage is TRBJ2-7; D tentatively fits TRBD1 or TRBD2 (5 bases each). The germline CDR1 and CDR2 sequences are SEHNR and FQNEAQ (reference sequence). Deletions cut 4 bases from V and 3 bases from J, with 13 bases between. The CDR3 spans 14 residues. CDR3 region: CASSSSGAGYEQYF. CDR3 nucleotide sequence: TGTGCCAGCAGCTCCTCCGGGGCCGGCTACGAGCAGTACTTC.

The chain has TRBV7-9 and TRBJ1-1; 9 bases agree with TRBD1. Germline CDR1 reads SEHNR; CDR2 reads FQNEAQ (reference sequence). The CDR3 is 16 amino acids. Trimming cost V 6 bases and J 4 bases; bases outside gene matches: 12. The CDR3 reads CASSPTGTGRSTEAFF. The DNA of the CDR3 is TGTGCCAGCAGTCCGACCGGGACAGGGCGGAGCACTGAAGCTTTCTTT.

On this clonotype: This likely traces to a read error, being one base from a far larger clone. The CDR3 does not close with the conserved phenylalanine or tryptophan, likely indicating a read error. V usage is TRBV11-2 and J usage is TRBJ2-3, with 7 nucleotides matching TRBD1. The DNA end is a closer match to TRBJ1-1, so the J assignment may be wrong. The CDR3 has 14 residues. Germline CDR1 is SGHAT and CDR2 is FQNNGV. CDR3 protein: CASRYGTAIPEAFL. The CDR3 DNA is TGTGCCAGCAGATATGGGACAGCAATCCCTGAAGCTTTCCTT.

This clonotype was counted at least ten times. This chain connects TRBV7-2 to TRBJ2-7; D gene unclear. V lost 4 bases and J lost 7, with 14 bases in between. The CDR3 is 13 residues long. Germline CDR1 SGHTA, CDR2 FQGNSA. The CDR3 DNA follows: TGTGCCAGCAGCTCGATACCTCTAAGTGAGCAGTACTTC. Amino acid sequence: CASSSIPLSEQYF.

For this clonotype: A far larger clone is one nucleotide away, so this likely arose from a read error. The chain employs TRBV7-8 and TRBJ2-3; 8 bases fit TRBD1. The assigned J gene may be wrong: the sequence end matches TRBJ2-7 better. The CDR3 contains 13 residues. CDR1 SGHVS and CDR2 FQNEAQ come from the germline V gene. Here the CDR3 DNA reads TGTGCCAGCAGCTCCTGGGACAGGTGGGAGCAGTACTTC. Amino acids: CASSSWDRWEQYF.

This clonotype was seen only once. A read error may be the cause here, since a much bigger clone is one base away. The rearrangement joins TRBV2 to TRBJ2-3; 10 nucleotides line up with TRBD2. Trimming cost V 6 bases and J 1 base; bases outside gene matches: 4. CDR1 is SNHLY, CDR2 FYNNEI, per germline. The CDR3 contains 15 residues. This CDR3 reads CASRTGTSGTDTQYF. The CDR3 DNA reads TGTGCCAGCAGAACCGGGACTAGCGGCACAGATACGCAGTATTTT.

This rearrangement joins TRBV9 to TRBJ2-7; D possibly uses TRBD1 or TRBD2 (5 bases each). Germline-derived CDR1 and CDR2 are SGDLS and YYNGEE. The CDR3 totals 16 residues. V was trimmed by 0 bases and J by 2 bases, leaving 15 bases between them. In nucleotides, the CDR3 is TGTGCCAGCAGCGTAGGATTGGGGGACGGTCCCTACGAGCAGTACTTC. This translates into CASSVGLGDGPYEQYF.

The chain links TRBV10-1 to TRBJ2-5; D might be TRBD1 (5 bases). The V gene lost 4 bases and the J gene lost 2 bases, with 8 bases spanning the gap. This CDR3 has 13 amino acids. Germline V gene sequence: CDR1 WNHNN, CDR2 SYGVQD (reference sequence). CDR3 residues: CASSATVQETQYF. The DNA for the CDR3 is TGCGCCAGCAGTGCGACAGTACAAGAGACCCAGTACTTC.

A note on this clonotype: One end of the junction is discordant with germline, which a read error may explain. V gene TRBV2 combines with J gene TRBJ2-1; no firm D call. CDR3 length: 14 amino acids. CDR1 and CDR2 (germline): SNHLY, FYNNEI. The CDR3 DNA reads TGTGCCAGCGCATTAGACGGCCCCTACGATGAGCAGTTCTTC. Its protein is CASALDGPYDEQFF.

This clonotype showed up many times. This rearrangement joins TRBV28 to TRBJ2-7; D uncertain. This CDR3 spans 13 amino acids. V gave up 5 bases and J gave up 5 bases, with 13 bases separating them. Germline CDR1 MDHEN, CDR2 SYDVKM. Written as DNA, the CDR3 is TGTGCCAGCAGTAACGGCGCCCCACACGAGCAGTACTTC. This sequence encodes CASSNGAPHEQYF.

Concerning this clonotype: This could be a read error, since a much larger clone is one nucleotide away. This chain uses TRBV5-1 with TRBJ1-1, with 8 bases aligning to TRBD1. The V gene end was trimmed by 4 bases and the J gene end by 3 bases; junction bases not matched to a gene: 2. This CDR3 spans 13 amino acids. Germline V gene data show CDR1 as SGHRS and CDR2 as YFSETQ. The CDR3 loop is CASSETGDTEAFF. In nucleotides, the CDR3 is TGCGCCAGCAGCGAGACAGGGGACACTGAAGCTTTCTTT.

The V gene is TRBV11-2, the J gene TRBJ2-1; 12 bases align to TRBD2. V gave up 6 bases and J gave up 5 bases; unmatched junction bases: 5. This CDR3 contains 15 residues. CDR1 is SGHAT and CDR2 is FQNNGV in the germline V gene. CDR3 nucleotides: TGTGCCAGCAGGGCCGCTAGCGGGAGGGACAATGAGCAGTTCTTC. Translation gives CASRAASGRDNEQFF.

This clonotype was counted many times. The V gene is TRBV6-1, the J gene TRBJ2-1; no reliable D call. The V gene's germline CDR1 is MNHNS and CDR2 SASEGT. V gave up 7 bases and J gave up 4 bases, with 14 bases separating them. The CDR3 is 14 residues long. The CDR3 protein is CASTFMETYNEQFF. As DNA, the CDR3 is TGTGCCAGCACTTTTATGGAAACGTACAATGAGCAGTTCTTC.

This clonotype appeared a few times. The chain employs TRBV7-6 and TRBJ2-2; D tentatively fits TRBD1 or TRBD2 (5 bases each). This CDR3 has 17 amino acids. V was shortened by 1 base and J by 3 bases, with 15 bases between the two germline ends. CDR1 and CDR2 (germline): SGHVS, FNYEAQ. Here the CDR3 DNA reads TGTGCCAGCAGCTTAGTACAGGCAGCGGAGTACACCGGGGAGCTGTTTTTT. It specifies CASSLVQAAEYTGELFF.

This clonotype came up many times. The chain links TRBV6-1 to TRBJ2-7, with D unclear. There are 11 residues in the CDR3. Germline V CDR1 and CDR2: MNHNS, SASEGT. Trimming stripped 7 bases from V and 3 bases from J, with 7 bases between. The CDR3 here is CASTHNYEQYF. As DNA, the CDR3 is TGTGCCAGCACCCACAACTACGAGCAGTACTTC.

Only a few counts were recorded for this clonotype. V is TRBV19 and J is TRBJ1-1; no firm D call. V was trimmed by 9 bases and J by 11 bases, leaving 22 bases between them. Germline loops: CDR1 LNHDA, CDR2 SQIVND (reference sequence). CDR3 length: 13 amino acids. The CDR3: CASNLGSSLRAFF. CDR3 DNA: TGTGCCAGCAACCTCGGGAGTTCCCTCCGGGCTTTCTTT.

This clonotype was counted only a few times. V is TRBV6-4 and J is TRBJ2-3; no clear D. This CDR3 is 13 amino acids long. The germline CDR1 and CDR2 sequences are MRHNA and SNTAGT. Between the trimmed V and J ends, which lost 7 bases and 6 bases, there was a span of 14 bases. The DNA for the CDR3 is TGTGCCAGCACCTCCCAAGCCGGGGATACGCAGTATTTT. Translated, it gives CASTSQAGDTQYF.

This clonotype is a singleton in its sample. This CDR3 is CASSLAGTARRAQYF. The CDR3 DNA reads TGTGCCAGCAGCTTAGCAGGGACAGCCCGAAGGGCCCAGTACTTC. The chain is built from TRBV11-2 and TRBJ2-5, with 7 bases fitting TRBD1. Germline V gene lookup returns CDR1 SGHAT and CDR2 FQNNGV. CDR3 length: 15 residues. The J segment lost 9 bases and the V segment lost 1 base, leaving 11 bases of the junction unmatched.

This clonotype was recorded at least ten times. The chain uses TRBV11-2 and TRBJ1-1; no reliable D call. The CDR3 is made up of 16 amino acids. Trimming cost V 1 base and J 0 bases, with 12 bases left between them. Germline V gene data show CDR1 as SGHAT and CDR2 as FQNNGV. The CDR3 loop reads CASSLGGRSLNTEAFF. For the CDR3, the DNA is TGTGCCAGCAGCTTAGGTGGCCGGAGTTTGAACACTGAAGCTTTCTTT. The full variable domain, its missing parts supplied by reference TRBV11-2 and TRBJ1-1, is EAGVAQSPRYKIIEKRQSVAFWCNPISGHATLYWYQQILGQGPKLLIQFQNNGVVDDSQLPKDRFSAERLKGVDSTLKIQPAKLEDSAVYLCASSLGGRSLNTEAFFGQGTRLTVV.

J is TRBJ1-2 and V is TRBV5-6; 8 nucleotides line up with TRBD1. The CDR3 has 16 residues. Germline CDR1 SGHDT, CDR2 YYEEEE. The V and J ends lost 4 bases and 4 bases, in that order; junction bases with no gene match: 12. CDR3 DNA: TGTGCCAGCAGCCGTCAGACAGGGGCGAGTACCTATGGCTACACCTTC. Protein: CASSRQTGASTYGYTF.

This clonotype was seen ten or more times. The CDR3 region is CASSPLAGEKETQYF. CDR3 nucleotide sequence: TGTGCCAGCAGTCCCTTGGCGGGGGAAAAAGAGACCCAGTACTTC. V usage is TRBV28 and J usage is TRBJ2-5, with 7 bases fitting TRBD2. Per the germline V gene, CDR1 is MDHEN and CDR2 is SYDVKM. V was pared by 5 bases and J by 3 bases, with 9 bases of the junction left unmatched. This CDR3 is built from 15 residues.

There are a few counts of this clonotype. The chain uses TRBV5-5 and TRBJ2-2; 14 bases fit TRBD2. CDR1 and CDR2 from the germline V gene are SGHKS and YYEKEE (reference sequence). The CDR3 covers 15 residues. After removal of 1 base from V and 9 bases from J, the junction contained 2 bases not matched to a gene. Here the CDR3 reads CASSLRLAGGRELFF. The DNA of the CDR3 is TGTGCCAGCAGCTTGCGACTAGCGGGGGGGCGGGAGCTGTTTTTT.

In its sample, this clonotype was seen many times. This chain connects TRBV20-1 to TRBJ2-4, with 9 bases fitting TRBD1. Losses at the gene ends were 6 bases for V and 8 bases for J; bases not matched to a gene: 5. Germline V gene sequence: CDR1 DFQATT, CDR2 SNEGSKA (reference sequence). CDR3 length equals 12 residues. CDR3 loop: CSAQDRGDIQYF. In DNA, the CDR3 is TGCAGTGCCCAGGACAGGGGAGACATTCAGTACTTC.

This clonotype was picked up many times. The rearrangement uses TRBV2 and TRBJ2-5; TRBD1 matches 7 bases. V trimming: 6 bases; J trimming: 2 bases; junction bases outside the gene matches: 6. CDR3 length equals 14 residues. Germline V gene sequence: CDR1 SNHLY, CDR2 FYNNEI. The CDR3: CASRIGTAQETQYF. The CDR3 DNA sequence: TGTGCCAGCAGAATCGGGACAGCTCAAGAGACCCAGTACTTC.